These 4 T cell receptor beta chains came from one sample sequenced in a study of CD8+ T cells in alopecia areata. Following RNA extraction, reverse transcription yielded cDNA that acted as the sequencing template. Some clones are missing from TCRdb's copy, which holds only in-frame ones; the method was immunoSEQ multiplex PCR. The sample holds about 140,000 clones, roughly 86% seen once. The sample's treatment: oral pan-JAK inhibitor, 5-10 mg twice daily. This specimen consisted of CD8+ T cells sorted from blood, obtained at week 4, from a patient treated with tofacitinib. These TCRs come from a human donor with alopecia areata.

This sequence joins TRBV19 and TRBJ1-1, with D maybe TRBD1 (5 bases). The CDR3 totals 13 residues. V lost 4 bases, J lost 8 bases, and 14 bases lay in between. Germline V gene sequence: CDR1 LNHDA, CDR2 SQIVND (reference sequence). The CDR3: CASSSQGEVEAFF. CDR3 nucleotide sequence: TGTGCCAGTAGTAGCCAGGGCGAAGTGGAAGCTTTCTTT.

The chain has TRBV27 and TRBJ2-3, with 8 bases aligning to TRBD1. CDR1 and CDR2 from the germline V gene are MNHEY and SMNVEV (reference sequence). J was trimmed by 1 base and V by 8 bases; bases with no gene match: 14. This CDR3 has 17 amino acids. CDR3 sequence reads: CASAVLPDRARTDTQYF. The CDR3 nucleotides read TGTGCCAGCGCCGTGCTCCCGGACAGGGCCCGCACAGATACGCAGTATTTT.

The genes are TRBV9 and TRBJ2-7, with D maybe TRBD2 (6 bases). Trimming removed 4 bases from V and 0 bases from J, with 14 bases in between. CDR3 length: 15 amino acids. Germline CDR1 reads SGDLS; CDR2 reads YYNGEE. The CDR3 is CASSLGPGDSYEQYF. CDR3 DNA sequence: TGTGCCAGCAGCTTGGGACCGGGGGACTCCTACGAGCAGTACTTC. Drawing the rest from reference TRBV9 and TRBJ2-7, the complete variable domain is DSGVTQTPKHLITATGQRVTLRCSPRSGDLSVYWYQQSLDQGLQFLIQYYNGEERAKGNILERFSAQQFPDLHSELNLSSLELGDSALYFCASSLGPGDSYEQYFGPGTRLTVT.

The chain combines TRBV29-1 with TRBJ2-7; the match to TRBD1 covers 10 bases. J gave up 5 bases and V 6 bases, and 10 bases lay outside the gene matches. Germline V gives CDR1 SQVTM, CDR2 ANQGSEA. This CDR3 has 14 amino acids. CDR3 amino acids: CSVTAGQGINEQYF. The CDR3 DNA reads TGCAGCGTGACCGCGGGACAGGGGATAAACGAGCAGTACTTC.